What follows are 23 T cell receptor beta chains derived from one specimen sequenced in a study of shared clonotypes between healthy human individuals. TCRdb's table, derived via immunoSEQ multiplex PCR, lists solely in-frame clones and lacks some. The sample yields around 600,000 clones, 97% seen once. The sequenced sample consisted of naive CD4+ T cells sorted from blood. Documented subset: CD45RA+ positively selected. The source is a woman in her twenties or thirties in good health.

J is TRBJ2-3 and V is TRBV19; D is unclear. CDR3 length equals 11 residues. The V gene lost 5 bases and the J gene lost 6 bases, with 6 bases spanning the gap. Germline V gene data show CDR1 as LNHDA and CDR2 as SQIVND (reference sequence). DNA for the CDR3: TGTGCCAGTAGTCGGGCGGATACGCAGTATTTT. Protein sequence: CASSRADTQYF.

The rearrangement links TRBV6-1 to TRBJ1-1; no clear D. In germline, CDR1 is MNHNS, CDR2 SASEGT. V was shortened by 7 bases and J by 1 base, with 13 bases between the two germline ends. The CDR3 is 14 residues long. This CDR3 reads CASILTTANTEAFF. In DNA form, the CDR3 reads TGTGCCAGCATTTTAACAACGGCGAACACTGAAGCTTTCTTT.

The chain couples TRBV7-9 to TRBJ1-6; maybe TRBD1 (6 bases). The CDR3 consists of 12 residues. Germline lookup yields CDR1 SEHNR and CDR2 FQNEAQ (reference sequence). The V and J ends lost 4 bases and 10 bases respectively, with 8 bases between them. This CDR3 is CASSSDSSPLHF. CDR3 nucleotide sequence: TGTGCCAGCAGCTCGGACAGCTCACCCCTCCACTTT.

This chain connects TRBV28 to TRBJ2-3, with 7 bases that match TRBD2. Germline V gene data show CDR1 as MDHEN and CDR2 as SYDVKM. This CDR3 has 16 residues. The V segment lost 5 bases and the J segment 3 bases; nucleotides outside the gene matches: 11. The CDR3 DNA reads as TGTGCCAGCAGTCCCCCTAGCGGATGGCCGACAGATACGCAGTATTTT. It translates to CASSPPSGWPTDTQYF.

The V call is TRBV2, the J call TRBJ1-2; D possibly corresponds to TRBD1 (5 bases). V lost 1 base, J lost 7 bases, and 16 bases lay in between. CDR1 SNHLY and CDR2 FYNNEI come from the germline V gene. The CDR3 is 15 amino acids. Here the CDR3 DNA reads TGTGCCAGCAGTGAAGAATTGGGACGGGTAATTGGCTACACCTTC. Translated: CASSEELGRVIGYTF.

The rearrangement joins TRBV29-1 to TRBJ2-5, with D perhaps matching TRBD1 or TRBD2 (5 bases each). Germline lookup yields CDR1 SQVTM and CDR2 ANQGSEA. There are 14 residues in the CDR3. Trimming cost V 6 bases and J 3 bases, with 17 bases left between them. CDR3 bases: TGCAGCGTGGCGAGGGGCTTTTTAAAAGAGACCCAGTACTTC. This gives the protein CSVARGFLKETQYF.

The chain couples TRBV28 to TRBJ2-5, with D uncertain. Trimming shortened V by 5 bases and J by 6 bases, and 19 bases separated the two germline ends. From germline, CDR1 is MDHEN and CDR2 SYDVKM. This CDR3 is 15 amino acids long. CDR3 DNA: TGTGCCAGCAGTCTTACGTCCTTCGTCGGGCAGACCCAGTACTTC. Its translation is CASSLTSFVGQTQYF.

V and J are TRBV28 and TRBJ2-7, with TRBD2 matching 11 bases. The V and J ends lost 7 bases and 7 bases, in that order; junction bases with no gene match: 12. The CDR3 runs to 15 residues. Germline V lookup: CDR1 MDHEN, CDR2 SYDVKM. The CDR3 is CASILAGGPMGEQYF. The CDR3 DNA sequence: TGTGCCAGCATTCTAGCGGGAGGTCCCATGGGGGAGCAGTACTTC. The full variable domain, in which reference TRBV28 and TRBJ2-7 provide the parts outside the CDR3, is DVKVTQSSRYLVKRTGEKVFLECVQDMDHENMFWYRQDPGLGLRLIYFSYDVKMKEKGDIPEGYSVSREKKERFSLILESASTNQTSMYLCASILAGGPMGEQYFGPGTRLTVT.

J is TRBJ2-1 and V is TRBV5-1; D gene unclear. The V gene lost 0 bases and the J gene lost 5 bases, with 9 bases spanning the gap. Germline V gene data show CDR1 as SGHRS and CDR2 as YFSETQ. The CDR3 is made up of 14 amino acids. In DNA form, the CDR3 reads TGCGCCAGCAGCTTGGGTGTTCTGGACAATGAGCAGTTCTTC. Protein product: CASSLGVLDNEQFF. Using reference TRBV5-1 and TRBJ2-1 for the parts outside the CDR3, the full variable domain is KAGVTQTPRYLIKTRGQQVTLSCSPISGHRSVSWYQQTPGQGLQFLFEYFSETQRNKGNFPGRFSGRQFSNSRSEMNVSTLELGDSALYLCASSLGVLDNEQFFGPGTRLTVL.

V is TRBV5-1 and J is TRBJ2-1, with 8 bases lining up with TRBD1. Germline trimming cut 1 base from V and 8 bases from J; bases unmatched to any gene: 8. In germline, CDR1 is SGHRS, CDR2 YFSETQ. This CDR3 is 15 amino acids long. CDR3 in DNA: TGCGCCAGCAGCTTGATCCAGGGGGCGACGGATGAGCAGTTCTTC. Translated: CASSLIQGATDEQFF. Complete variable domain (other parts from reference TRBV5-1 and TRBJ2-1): KAGVTQTPRYLIKTRGQQVTLSCSPISGHRSVSWYQQTPGQGLQFLFEYFSETQRNKGNFPGRFSGRQFSNSRSEMNVSTLELGDSALYLCASSLIQGATDEQFFGPGTRLTVL.

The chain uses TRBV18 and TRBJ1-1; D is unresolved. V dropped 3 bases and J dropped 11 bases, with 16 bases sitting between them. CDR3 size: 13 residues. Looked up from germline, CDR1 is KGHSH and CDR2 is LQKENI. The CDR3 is CASSPGWEGFAFF. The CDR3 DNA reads TGTGCCAGCTCACCTGGATGGGAAGGCTTTGCTTTCTTT. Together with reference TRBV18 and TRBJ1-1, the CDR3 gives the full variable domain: NAGVMQNPRHLVRRRGQEARLRCSPMKGHSHVYWYRQLPEEGLKFMVYLQKENIIDESGMPKERFSAEFPKEGPSILRIQQVVRGDSAAYFCASSPGWEGFAFFGQGTRLTVV.

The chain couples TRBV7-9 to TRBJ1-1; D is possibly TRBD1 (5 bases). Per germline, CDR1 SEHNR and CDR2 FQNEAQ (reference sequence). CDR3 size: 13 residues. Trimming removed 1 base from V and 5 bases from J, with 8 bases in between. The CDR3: CASSLDRRTEAFF. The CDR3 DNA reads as TGTGCCAGCAGCTTAGACAGGAGAACTGAAGCTTTCTTT.

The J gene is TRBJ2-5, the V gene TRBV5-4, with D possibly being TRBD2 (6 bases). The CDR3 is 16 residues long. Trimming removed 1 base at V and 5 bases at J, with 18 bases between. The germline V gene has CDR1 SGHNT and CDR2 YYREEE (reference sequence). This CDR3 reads CASSLRRESLGETQYF. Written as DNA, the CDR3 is TGTGCCAGCAGCTTGAGACGGGAGAGCCTGGGCGAGACCCAGTACTTC.

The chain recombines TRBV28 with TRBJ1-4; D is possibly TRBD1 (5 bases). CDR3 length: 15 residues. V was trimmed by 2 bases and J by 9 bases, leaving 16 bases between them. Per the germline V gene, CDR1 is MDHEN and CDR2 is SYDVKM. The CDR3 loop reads CASSLAQATLKKLFF. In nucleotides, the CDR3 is TGTGCCAGCAGTTTAGCACAGGCAACATTGAAAAAACTGTTTTTT.

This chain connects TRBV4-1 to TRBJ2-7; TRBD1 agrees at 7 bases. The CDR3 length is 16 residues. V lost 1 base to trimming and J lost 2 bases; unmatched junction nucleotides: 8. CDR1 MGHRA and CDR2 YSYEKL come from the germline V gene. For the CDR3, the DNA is TGCGCCAGCAGCCAAGTAGATGGACAGGCAACCTACGAGCAGTACTTC. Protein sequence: CASSQVDGQATYEQYF.

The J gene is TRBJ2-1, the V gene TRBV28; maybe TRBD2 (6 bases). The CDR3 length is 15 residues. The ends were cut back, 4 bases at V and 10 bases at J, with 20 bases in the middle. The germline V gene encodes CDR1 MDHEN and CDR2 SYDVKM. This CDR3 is CASSSTGTVLGEQFF. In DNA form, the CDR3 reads TGTGCCAGCAGTTCCACCGGGACTGTTCTCGGGGAGCAGTTCTTC.

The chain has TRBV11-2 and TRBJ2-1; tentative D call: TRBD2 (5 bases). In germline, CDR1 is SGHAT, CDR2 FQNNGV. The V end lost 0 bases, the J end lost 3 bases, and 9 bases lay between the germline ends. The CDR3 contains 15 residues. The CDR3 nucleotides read TGTGCCAGCAGCTTAGATCTCGGGGTCTACAATGAGCAGTTCTTC. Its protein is CASSLDLGVYNEQFF.

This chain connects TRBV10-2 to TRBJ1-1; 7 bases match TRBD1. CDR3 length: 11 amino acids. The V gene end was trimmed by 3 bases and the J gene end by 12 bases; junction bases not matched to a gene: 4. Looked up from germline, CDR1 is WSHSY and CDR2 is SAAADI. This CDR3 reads CASSEGGWSFF. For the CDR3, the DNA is TGCGCCAGCAGTGAAGGGGGCTGGTCTTTCTTT.

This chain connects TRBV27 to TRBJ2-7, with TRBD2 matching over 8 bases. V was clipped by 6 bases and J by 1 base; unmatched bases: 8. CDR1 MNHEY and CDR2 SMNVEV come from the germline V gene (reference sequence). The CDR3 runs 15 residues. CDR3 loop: CASRHTSGGSYEQYF. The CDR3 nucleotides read TGTGCCAGCAGGCATACTAGCGGAGGATCCTACGAGCAGTACTTC.

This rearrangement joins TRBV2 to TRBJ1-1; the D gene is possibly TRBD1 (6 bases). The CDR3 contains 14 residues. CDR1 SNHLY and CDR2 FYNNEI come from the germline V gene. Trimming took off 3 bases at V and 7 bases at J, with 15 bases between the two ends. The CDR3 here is CASSEGQANYEAFF. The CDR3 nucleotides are TGTGCCAGCAGTGAGGGACAAGCTAACTATGAAGCTTTCTTT.

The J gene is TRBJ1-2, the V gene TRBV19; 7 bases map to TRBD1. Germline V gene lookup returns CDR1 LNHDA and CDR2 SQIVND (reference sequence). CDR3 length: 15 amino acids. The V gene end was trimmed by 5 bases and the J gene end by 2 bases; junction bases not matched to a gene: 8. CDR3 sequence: CASSPGQLKNYGYTF. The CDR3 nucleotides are TGTGCCAGTAGTCCGGGACAGCTGAAGAACTATGGCTACACCTTC. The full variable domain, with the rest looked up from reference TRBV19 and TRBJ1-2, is DGGITQSPKYLFRKEGQNVTLSCEQNLNHDAMYWYRQDPGQGLRLIYYSQIVNDFQKGDIAEGYSVSREKKESFPLTVTSAQKNPTAFYLCASSPGQLKNYGYTFGSGTRLTVV.

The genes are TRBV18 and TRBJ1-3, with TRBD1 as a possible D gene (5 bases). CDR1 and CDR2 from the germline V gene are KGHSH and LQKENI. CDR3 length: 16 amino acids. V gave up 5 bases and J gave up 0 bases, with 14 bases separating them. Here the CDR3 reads CASSLQDARSGNTIYF. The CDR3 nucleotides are TGTGCCAGCTCATTACAGGACGCCCGCTCTGGAAACACCATATATTTT. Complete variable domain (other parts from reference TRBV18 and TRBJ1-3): NAGVMQNPRHLVRRRGQEARLRCSPMKGHSHVYWYRQLPEEGLKFMVYLQKENIIDESGMPKERFSAEFPKEGPSILRIQQVVRGDSAAYFCASSLQDARSGNTIYFGEGSWLTVV.

The DNA for the CDR3 is TGTGCCAGCAGTTTCCAACCGACAGTCACCATTTGGTATGGCTACACCTTC. This translates into CASSFQPTVTIWYGYTF. This chain links TRBV28 with TRBJ1-2, with D tentatively TRBD1 (5 bases). V gave up 3 bases and J gave up 5 bases, with 22 bases separating them. The CDR3 sequence is 17 residues long. Germline CDR1 reads MDHEN; CDR2 reads SYDVKM.